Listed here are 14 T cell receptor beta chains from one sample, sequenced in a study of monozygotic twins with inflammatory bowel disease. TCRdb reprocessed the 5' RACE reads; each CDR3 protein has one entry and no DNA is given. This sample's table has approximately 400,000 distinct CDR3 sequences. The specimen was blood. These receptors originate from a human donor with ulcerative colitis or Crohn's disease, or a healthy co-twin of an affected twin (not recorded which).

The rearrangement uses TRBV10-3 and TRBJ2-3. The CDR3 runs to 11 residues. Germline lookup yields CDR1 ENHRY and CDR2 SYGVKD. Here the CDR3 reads CAISGTDTQYF.

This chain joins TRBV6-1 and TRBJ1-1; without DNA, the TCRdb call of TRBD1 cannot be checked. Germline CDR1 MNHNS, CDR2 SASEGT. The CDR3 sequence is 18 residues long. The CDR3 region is CAISEAKGQGSFGAEAFF.

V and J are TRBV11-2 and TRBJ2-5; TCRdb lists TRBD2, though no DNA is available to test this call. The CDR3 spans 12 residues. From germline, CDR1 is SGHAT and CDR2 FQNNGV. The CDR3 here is CASRGREWTQYF.

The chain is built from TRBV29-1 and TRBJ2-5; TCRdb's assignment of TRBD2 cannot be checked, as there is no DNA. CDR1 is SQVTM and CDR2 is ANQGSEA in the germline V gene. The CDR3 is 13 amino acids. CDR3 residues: CSVGSEGTGKTYF.

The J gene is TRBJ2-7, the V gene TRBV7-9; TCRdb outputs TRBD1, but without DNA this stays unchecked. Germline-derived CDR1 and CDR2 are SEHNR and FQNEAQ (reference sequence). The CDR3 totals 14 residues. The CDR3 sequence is CASSPPGRKYEQYF.

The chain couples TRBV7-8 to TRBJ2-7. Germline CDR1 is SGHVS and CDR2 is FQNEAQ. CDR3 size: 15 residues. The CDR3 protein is CASSLEAATSYEQYF.

CDR3 sequence: CASSQTGSSGNTIYF. The V gene is TRBV4-3, the J gene TRBJ1-3; TCRdb calls TRBD1, which cannot be checked without DNA. Germline values: CDR1 LGHNA, CDR2 YSLEER. This CDR3 has 15 amino acids.

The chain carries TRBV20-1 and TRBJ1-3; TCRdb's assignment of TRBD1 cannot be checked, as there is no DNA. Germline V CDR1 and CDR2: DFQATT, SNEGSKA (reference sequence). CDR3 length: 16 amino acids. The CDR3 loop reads CSARDRSRGGGNTIYF.

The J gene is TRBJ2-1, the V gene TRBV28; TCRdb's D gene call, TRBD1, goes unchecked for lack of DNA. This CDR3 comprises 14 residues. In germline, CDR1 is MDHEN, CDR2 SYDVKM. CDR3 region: CASSAPGQGNEQFF.

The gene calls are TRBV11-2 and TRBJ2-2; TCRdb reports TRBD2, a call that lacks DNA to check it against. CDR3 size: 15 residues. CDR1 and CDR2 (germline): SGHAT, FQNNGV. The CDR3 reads CASSWTSVAVGELFF.

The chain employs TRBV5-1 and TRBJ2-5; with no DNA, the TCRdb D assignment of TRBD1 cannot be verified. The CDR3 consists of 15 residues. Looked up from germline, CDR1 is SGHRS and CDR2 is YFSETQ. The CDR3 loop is CASSPTGTGLETQYF.

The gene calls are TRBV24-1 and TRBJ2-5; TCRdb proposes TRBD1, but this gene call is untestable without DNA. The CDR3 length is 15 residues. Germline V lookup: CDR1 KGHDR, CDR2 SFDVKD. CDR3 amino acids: CATRGVSAEEETQYF.

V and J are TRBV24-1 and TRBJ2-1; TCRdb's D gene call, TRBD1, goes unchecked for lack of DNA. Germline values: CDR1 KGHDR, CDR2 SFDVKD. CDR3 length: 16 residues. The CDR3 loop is CATSDPRTGEYNEQFF.

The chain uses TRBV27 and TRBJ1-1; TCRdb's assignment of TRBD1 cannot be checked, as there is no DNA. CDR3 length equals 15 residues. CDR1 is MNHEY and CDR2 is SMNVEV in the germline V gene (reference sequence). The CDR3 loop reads CASSPYVQGNTEAFF.